This T cell receptor (beta chain) was sequenced during a study of chemoradiotherapy in HPV16-positive cancers. As for the study in general: Two HPV16-positive patients' cells yielded candidate HPV-specific clones and common motifs.

Trimming stripped 4 bases from V and 4 bases from J, with 8 bases between. CDR3 size: 13 residues. Germline V gene lookup returns CDR1 SGHTA and CDR2 FQGNSA. Sequencing used immunoSEQ multiplex PCR; TCRdb keeps in-frame clones, though not all of them. The repertoire has 30,000 to 50,000 clones, 76% of them found once; the top ten carry more than 5%. Study-wide results and limits: Candidate HPV-specific clones and E7-related TCR motifs grew in tumor during treatment.

As to this clone: Its cognate antigen is unknown.

This sequence originates from a human donor with HPV-associated anogenital cancer. The sequences come from blood, collected from a patient who underwent chemoradiotherapy. V gene TRBV7-2 combines with J gene TRBJ2-1; TRBD1 might be the D (6 bases). In DNA form, the CDR3 reads TGTGCCAGCAGCTCGGACAGATACAATGAGCAGTTCTTC. Residues: CASSSDRYNEQFF.